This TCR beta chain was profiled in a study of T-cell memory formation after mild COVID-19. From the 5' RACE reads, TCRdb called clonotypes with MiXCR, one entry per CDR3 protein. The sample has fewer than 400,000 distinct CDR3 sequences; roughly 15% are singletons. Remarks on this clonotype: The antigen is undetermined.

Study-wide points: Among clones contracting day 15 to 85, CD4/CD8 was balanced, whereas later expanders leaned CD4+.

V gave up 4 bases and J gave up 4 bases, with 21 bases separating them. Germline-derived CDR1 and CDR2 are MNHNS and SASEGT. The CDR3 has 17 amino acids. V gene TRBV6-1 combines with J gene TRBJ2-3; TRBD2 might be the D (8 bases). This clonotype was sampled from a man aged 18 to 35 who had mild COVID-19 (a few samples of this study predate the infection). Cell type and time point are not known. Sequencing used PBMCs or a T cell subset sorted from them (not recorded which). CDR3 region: CASSARQGVGGADTQYF. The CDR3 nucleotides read TGTGCCAGCAGTGCCCGACAGGGTGTCGGGGGGGCAGATACGCAGTATTTT.